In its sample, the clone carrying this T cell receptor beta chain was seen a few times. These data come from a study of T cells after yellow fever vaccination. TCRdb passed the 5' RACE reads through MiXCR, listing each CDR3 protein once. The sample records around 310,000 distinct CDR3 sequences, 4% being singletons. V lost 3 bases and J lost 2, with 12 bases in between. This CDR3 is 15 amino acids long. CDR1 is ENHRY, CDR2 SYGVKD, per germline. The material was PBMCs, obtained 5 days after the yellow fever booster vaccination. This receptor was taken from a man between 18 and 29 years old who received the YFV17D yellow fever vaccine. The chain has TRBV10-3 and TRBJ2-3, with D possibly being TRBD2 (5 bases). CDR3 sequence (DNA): TGTGCCATCAGTGACGGAAGCGGATTCACAGATACGCAGTATTTT. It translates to CAISDGSGFTDTQYF.